This record concerns one T cell receptor (beta chain) sequence. Its cognate antigen is unknown. The data stem from a study of blood T cells in healthy people across ages. Study-level findings and limits: Roughly linear age-related decline in beta diversity appeared, significant by age 40. It was the long-lived donors that had more naive CD4+ cells and higher diversity than aged donors.

For the second PCR, which ran for roughly 6 to 12 cycles, a sample-barcoded 5' primer and a J-beta primer mix were used. TCRdb independently ran MiXCR on the 5' RACE reads; one entry per CDR3 protein. This sample carries about 1,400,000 distinct CDR3 sequences, almost 60% of them seen once, and the ten largest clones take 5% to 7%. The draw of peripheral blood yielded roughly 9.1 milliliters from each donor. CDR3 length equals 15 residues. Germline assignment: CDR1 SGHTA and CDR2 FQGNSA. Trimming took off 3 bases at V and 7 bases at J, with 16 bases between the two ends. The sequenced sample consisted of blood. The receptor was derived from a man aged 18 to 29 in good health. The V and J genes are TRBV7-2 and TRBJ2-1; possibly TRBD1 for D (6 bases). CDR3 loop: CASSFSGGLTNEQFF. CDR3 bases: TGTGCCAGCAGCTTTTCTGGGGGCCTTACAAATGAGCAGTTCTTC.